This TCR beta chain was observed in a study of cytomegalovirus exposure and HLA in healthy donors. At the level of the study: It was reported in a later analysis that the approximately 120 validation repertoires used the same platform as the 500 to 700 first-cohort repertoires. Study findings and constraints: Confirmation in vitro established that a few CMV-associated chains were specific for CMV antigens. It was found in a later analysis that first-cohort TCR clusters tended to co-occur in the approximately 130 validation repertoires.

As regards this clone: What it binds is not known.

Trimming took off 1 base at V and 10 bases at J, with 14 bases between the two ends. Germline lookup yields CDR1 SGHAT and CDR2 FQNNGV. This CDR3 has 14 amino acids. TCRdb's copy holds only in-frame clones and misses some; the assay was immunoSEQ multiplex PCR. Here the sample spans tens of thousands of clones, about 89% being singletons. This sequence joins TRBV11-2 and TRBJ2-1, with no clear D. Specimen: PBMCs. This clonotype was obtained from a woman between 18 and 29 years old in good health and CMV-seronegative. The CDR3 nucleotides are TGTGCCAGCAGCTTAGGGGTCGGCGTCGGGGAGCAGTTCTTC. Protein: CASSLGVGVGEQFF.